The clone carrying this TCR beta chain was seen a few times. The antigen is not known. J was trimmed by 10 bases and V by 6 bases; bases with no gene match: 9. This CDR3 has 13 residues. This entry belongs to a study of T cell repertoires in cytomegalovirus infection. Across the study: Recently identified HLA-C-restricted and well-studied HLA-B-restricted CMV epitopes were used. Carrying CMV and the relevant HLA type showed in public TCR beta signatures.

TCRdb re-analysed the reads in MiXCR, keeping a single row per CDR3 protein. This table has 50,000 to 65,000 distinct CDR3 sequences, roughly 20% appearing once. Whole-study findings and limits: Dominant in the ex vivo response were TCR beta clonotypes restricted by HLA-C and specific for CMV. Cumulative frequency (of public TCR beta family members) identified carriers of CMV plus the relevant HLA.

This sample comprised CD8+ T cells from cultured PBMCs, obtained from culture after CMV antigen stimulation. This receptor was taken from a human donor in good health (CMV status not recorded). Some clones in this sample may be carry-over from other donors' samples. The rearrangement joins TRBV12-3 or TRBV12-4 to TRBJ1-2; 9 bases fit TRBD1. Here the CDR3 reads CASSLQGAGDYTF. The DNA for the CDR3 is TGTGCCAGCAGCCTACAGGGGGCGGGAGACTACACCTTC.